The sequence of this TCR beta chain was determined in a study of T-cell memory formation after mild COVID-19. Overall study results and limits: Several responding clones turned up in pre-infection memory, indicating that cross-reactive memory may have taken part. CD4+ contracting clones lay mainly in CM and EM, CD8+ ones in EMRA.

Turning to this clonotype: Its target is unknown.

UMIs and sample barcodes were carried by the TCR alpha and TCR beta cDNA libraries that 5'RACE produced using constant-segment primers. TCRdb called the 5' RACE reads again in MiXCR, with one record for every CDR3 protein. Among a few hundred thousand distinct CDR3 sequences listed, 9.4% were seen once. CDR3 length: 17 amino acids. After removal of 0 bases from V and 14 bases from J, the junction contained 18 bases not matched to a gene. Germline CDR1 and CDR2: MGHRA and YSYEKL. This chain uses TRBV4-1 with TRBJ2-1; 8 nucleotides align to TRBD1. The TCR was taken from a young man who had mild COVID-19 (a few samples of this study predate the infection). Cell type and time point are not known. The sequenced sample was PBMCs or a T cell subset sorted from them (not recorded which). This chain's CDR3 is CASSQDRLRDRGRWEFF. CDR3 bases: TGCGCCAGCAGCCAAGATAGGTTGCGAGACAGGGGAAGGTGGGAGTTCTTC.